Detailed here is one T cell receptor (beta chain). The antigen is not known. Deletions cut 0 bases from V and 4 bases from J, with 9 bases between. This CDR3 comprises 15 residues. Germline values: CDR1 LNHNV, CDR2 YYDKDF (reference sequence). 13 Jbeta primers and 60 Vbeta primers were used for the PCR. The protocol was immunoSEQ multiplex PCR, while the TCRdb copy is restricted to in-frame clones and leaves out a portion. The sample has about 120,000 clones; around 78% are singletons. The data are from a study of cytomegalovirus exposure and HLA in healthy donors. General study points: A previous analysis found most TCR beta V segments productive roughly 87% or roughly 30% of the time. A later examination showed that TCR association rates differed by HLA locus, with DRB1 most and HLA-C fewest. For TCR beta chains, V- and J-gene trimming was later linked to a missense DCLRE1C variant.

Sample: PBMCs. The clonotype was recovered from a woman in her 30s in good health and CMV-seropositive. The V and J genes are TRBV15 and TRBJ2-2, with D possibly matching TRBD2 (5 bases). This CDR3 is CATSRDTSPTGELFF. For the CDR3, the DNA is TGTGCCACCAGCAGAGATACTAGTCCCACCGGGGAGCTGTTTTTT.